This is a list of T cell receptor beta chains from one sample in a study of blood T cell repertoires in COVID-19. Here immunoSEQ multiplex PCR was the method, and the copy in TCRdb shows in-frame clones only, minus some. The table shows about 400,000 clones, with about 89% occurring only once. The sequenced sample consisted of peripheral blood. The receptors were sampled from a woman aged 25 to 45 with acute or convalescent COVID-19. Both conserved end residues are part of each CDR3. A D gene is named only where the DNA matches it firmly. The size of a clone is reported for some rows only, either as once, few or many, or as a class for expanded clones.

clone_size	v_call	j_call	d_call	cdr3_aa	cdr3_nt
NA	TRBV30	TRBJ1-1	TRBD1	CAWGQGGNTEAFF	TGTGCCTGGGGACAGGGGGGGAACACTGAAGCTTTCTTT
NA	TRBV7-8	TRBJ1-5	NA	CASSLGTLGGQPQHF	TGTGCCAGCAGCTTAGGTACTTTGGGGGGACAGCCCCAGCATTTT
NA	TRBV28	TRBJ1-2	NA	CASSGGAVYGYTF	TGTGCCAGCAGTGGGGGCGCGGTTTATGGCTACACCTTC
NA	TRBV2	TRBJ2-1	TRBD1	CASSEASGGLYNEQFF	TGTGCCAGCAGTGAAGCCTCAGGGGGCCTTTACAATGAGCAGTTCTTC
NA	TRBV6-1	TRBJ1-5	NA	CASSERRGNQPQHF	TGTGCCAGCAGTGAACGCAGGGGCAATCAGCCCCAGCATTTT
NA	TRBV6-5	TRBJ2-7	TRBD1	CASRDGQGPYEQYF	TGTGCCAGCAGAGACGGACAGGGCCCCTACGAGCAGTACTTC
NA	TRBV19	TRBJ2-5	NA	CASSLTRSRQETQYF	TGTGCCAGTAGTCTTACGCGCAGCAGGCAAGAGACCCAGTACTTC
NA	TRBV11-3	TRBJ2-1	NA	CASSRLENEQFF	TGTGCCAGCAGCCGACTGGAGAATGAGCAGTTCTTC
once	TRBV25-1	TRBJ2-5	TRBD1	CASSRDRGETQYF	TGTGCCAGCAGTCGAGACAGGGGCGAGACCCAGTACTTC
once	TRBV10-1	TRBJ1-6	TRBD1	CASKPDRIGSYNSPLHF	TGCGCCAGCAAACCGGACAGGATCGGCTCCTATAATTCACCCCTCCACTTT
NA	TRBV7-2	TRBJ2-3	NA	CASSLDSSTDTQYF	TGTGCCAGCAGCTTGGACAGCAGCACAGATACGCAGTATTTT
NA	TRBV6-5	TRBJ1-2	NA	CASSWSARGGYGYTF	TGTGCCAGCAGCTGGTCGGCTCGAGGAGGCTATGGCTACACCTTC
NA	TRBV28	TRBJ2-6	NA	CASSSTPRVTGANVLTF	TGTGCCAGCAGTTCTACCCCCAGGGTGACTGGGGCCAACGTCCTGACTTTC
NA	TRBV9	TRBJ2-1	TRBD2	CASSVSGTTIYNEQFF	TGTGCCAGCAGCGTTTCCGGGACTACGATATACAATGAGCAGTTCTTC
NA	TRBV19	TRBJ1-2	TRBD1	CASKGTGTYGYTF	TGTGCCTCCAAGGGGACAGGGACCTATGGCTACACCTTC
few	TRBV28	TRBJ1-5	NA	CASSLMAAANQPQHF	TGTGCCAGCAGTTTGATGGCGGCGGCGAATCAGCCCCAGCATTTT
NA	TRBV6-2/TRBV6-3	TRBJ1-2	NA	CASSRRGSYPSDVYPF	TGTGCCAGCAGCAGGAGGGGCAGCTACCCCAGTGATGTTTACCCGTTC
NA	TRBV6-2/TRBV6-3	TRBJ1-4	TRBD1	CASSYGQGDNEKLFF	TGTGCCAGCAGTTACGGACAGGGAGATAATGAAAAACTGTTTTTT
NA	TRBV6-1	TRBJ2-1	TRBD2	CASSEGGGYNEQFF	TGTGCCAGCAGTGAAGGGGGGGGGTACAATGAGCAGTTCTTC
NA	TRBV29-1	TRBJ2-1	NA	CSVEGLGPYNEQFF	TGCAGCGTTGAAGGGCTAGGTCCCTACAATGAGCAGTTCTTC
NA	TRBV19	TRBJ1-2	TRBD1	CASSRQGNAGYTF	TGTGCCAGTAGTCGACAGGGCAATGCTGGCTACACCTTC
once	TRBV7-8	TRBJ1-2	NA	CASSRAGVDNYGYTF	TGTGCCAGCAGCCGAGCGGGCGTAGATAACTATGGCTACACCTTC
few	TRBV5-1	TRBJ1-6	NA	CASSLDSNSPLHF	TGCGCCAGCAGCTTGGACTCGAATTCACCCCTCCACTTT